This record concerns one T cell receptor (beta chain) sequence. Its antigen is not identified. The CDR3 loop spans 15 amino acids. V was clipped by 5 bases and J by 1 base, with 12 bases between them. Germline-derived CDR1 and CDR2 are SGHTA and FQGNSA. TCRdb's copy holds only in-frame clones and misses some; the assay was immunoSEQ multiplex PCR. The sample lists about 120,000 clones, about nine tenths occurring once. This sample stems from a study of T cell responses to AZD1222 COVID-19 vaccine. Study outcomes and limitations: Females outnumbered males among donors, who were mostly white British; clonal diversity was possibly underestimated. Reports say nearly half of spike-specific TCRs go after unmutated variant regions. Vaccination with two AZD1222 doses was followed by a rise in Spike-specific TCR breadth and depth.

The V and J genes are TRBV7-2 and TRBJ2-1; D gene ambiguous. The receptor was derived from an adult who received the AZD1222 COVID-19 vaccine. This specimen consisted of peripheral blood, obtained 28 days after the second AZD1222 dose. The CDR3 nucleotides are TGTGCCAGCAGCCCTTACTCTAATTCCTACAATGAGCAGTTCTTC. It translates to CASSPYSNSYNEQFF.